These 18 T cell receptor beta chains came from one sample sequenced in a study of T cell changes during pregnancy in multiple sclerosis. Using immunoSEQ multiplex PCR, the repertoire was profiled, and TCRdb retains in-frame clones only, with some absent. This table holds approximately 41,000 clones, about 90% found once. This material consisted of CD8+ T cells from peripheral blood mononuclear cells, taken in the first trimester of pregnancy. The receptors stem from a female donor with multiple sclerosis, enrolled in a pregnancy study.

CDR3 amino acids: CASSLGPGQNYGYTF. In nucleotides, the CDR3 is TGTGCCAGCAGCCTAGGCCCCGGACAGAACTATGGCTACACCTTC. V gene TRBV11-2 combines with J gene TRBJ1-2; tentatively, D is TRBD1 (6 bases). Trimming took off 5 bases at V and 2 bases at J, with 15 bases between the two ends. This CDR3 has 15 residues. CDR1 is SGHAT, CDR2 FQNNGV, per germline.

As regards this clone: Distinct nucleotide sequences in the sample also encode this CDR3. The chain joins TRBV5-1 to TRBJ1-1; possibly TRBD1 for D (5 bases). CDR3 size: 15 residues. V shed 0 bases and J shed 0 bases, with 9 bases lying between them. The germline V gene has CDR1 SGHRS and CDR2 YFSETQ. The CDR3 coding sequence is TGCGCCAGCAGCTTGGTGTCAGGGATGAACACTGAAGCTTTCTTT. Translated: CASSLVSGMNTEAFF.

The V gene is TRBV9, the J gene TRBJ1-1; tentatively, D is TRBD1 (5 bases). V gave up 3 bases and J gave up 2 bases, with 17 bases separating them. The CDR3 length is 16 residues. The germline gives CDR1 SGDLS, CDR2 YYNGEE. CDR3 residues: CASSAPRGIPNTEAFF. Written as DNA, the CDR3 is TGTGCCAGCAGCGCCCCACGGGGGATCCCCAACACTGAAGCTTTCTTT.

The genes are TRBV5-1 and TRBJ2-1, with 9 bases matching TRBD1. Germline V lookup: CDR1 SGHRS, CDR2 YFSETQ. V dropped 3 bases and J dropped 8; count of bases not matched to a gene: 12. This CDR3 is built from 16 residues. The CDR3 nucleotides are TGCGCCAGCAGCTCTACTAGGGACAGGGTTTTCGATGAGCAGTTCTTC. It encodes CASSSTRDRVFDEQFF.

The V and J genes are TRBV2 and TRBJ2-1, with D possibly being TRBD1 (6 bases). The V gene's germline CDR1 is SNHLY and CDR2 FYNNEI. Trimming left V 5 bases short and J 3 bases short, with 14 bases between. The CDR3 has 15 amino acids. CDR3 protein: CASSRAGVYYNEQFF. The CDR3 DNA is TGTGCCAGCAGTAGAGCAGGGGTGTACTACAATGAGCAGTTCTTC.

This clone was seen once. V gene TRBV27 combines with J gene TRBJ2-7; 7 bases match TRBD2. CDR1 MNHEY and CDR2 SMNVEV come from the germline V gene (reference sequence). CDR3 length: 14 residues. Losses at the gene ends were 3 bases for V and 7 bases for J; bases not matched to a gene: 9. This CDR3 reads CASSLLGEGQEQYF. The CDR3 DNA reads TGTGCCAGCAGTTTGCTCGGGGAGGGCCAAGAGCAGTACTTC.

The CDR3 sequence is CASSDTSGGTSTDTQYF. The CDR3, as DNA: TGTGCCAGCAGCGATACTAGCGGGGGTACGAGCACAGATACGCAGTATTTT. The V call is TRBV9, the J call TRBJ2-3; 11 bases match TRBD2. Trimming cost V 3 bases and J 0 bases; bases outside gene matches: 6. The CDR3 consists of 17 residues. The V gene's germline CDR1 is SGDLS and CDR2 YYNGEE.

V and J are TRBV7-9 and TRBJ2-1; possible D gene TRBD2, 6 bases. CDR1 is SEHNR and CDR2 is FQNEAQ in the germline V gene (reference sequence). Trimming pared 5 bases from V and 5 bases from J, leaving 16 bases between. The CDR3 consists of 15 residues. For the CDR3, the DNA is TGTGCCAGCAGCCACCCGACGGACTATGACAATGAGCAGTTCTTC. The encoded protein is CASSHPTDYDNEQFF.

The gene calls are TRBV28 and TRBJ1-1, with D maybe TRBD1 (5 bases). V was cut by 7 bases and J by 4 bases, with 10 bases left in between. The germline CDR1 and CDR2 sequences are MDHEN and SYDVKM. The length of the CDR3 is 12 residues. DNA for the CDR3: TGTGCCAGCACCTTAGGGGTCACTGAAGCTTTCTTT. Residues: CASTLGVTEAFF.

The V call is TRBV12-5, the J call TRBJ1-5, with a tentative D call TRBD1 (5 bases). This CDR3 comprises 14 residues. Germline V gene sequence: CDR1 LGHNT, CDR2 FRNRAP. V lost 1 base and J 6 bases, leaving 10 bases between the germline ends. The chain's CDR3 is CASGLGSGIQPQHF. The CDR3 nucleotides are TGTGCTAGTGGTTTGGGGTCAGGGATTCAGCCCCAGCATTTT.

V is TRBV5-1 and J is TRBJ1-1; D call uncertain. This CDR3 region has 19 residues. Germline values: CDR1 SGHRS, CDR2 YFSETQ. Deletions cut 0 bases from V and 0 bases from J, with 21 bases between. CDR3 protein: CASSLAVWAKVTVNTEAFF. For the CDR3, the DNA is TGCGCCAGCAGCTTGGCCGTTTGGGCCAAGGTTACCGTGAACACTGAAGCTTTCTTT.

This clone has more than one count but fewer than ten. The CDR3 region has the DNA TGTGCCAGCAGCCAGGGGACGGGTGAACTGTTTTTT. Its translation is CASSQGTGELFF. The V and J genes are TRBV7-2 and TRBJ1-4; TRBD1 might be the D (6 bases). CDR3 length: 12 residues. Per the germline V gene, CDR1 is SGHTA and CDR2 is FQGNSA. V was trimmed by 5 bases and J by 12 bases, leaving 13 bases between them.

The V call is TRBV28, the J call TRBJ1-5, with D perhaps TRBD1 (6 bases). Germline loops: CDR1 MDHEN, CDR2 SYDVKM. Trimming removed 6 bases from V and 5 bases from J, with 20 bases in between. CDR3 size: 16 residues. CDR3 amino acids: CASRLMDSATYQPQHF. In nucleotides, the CDR3 is TGTGCCAGCAGACTAATGGACAGCGCTACTTATCAGCCCCAGCATTTT.

J is TRBJ2-3 and V is TRBV2; maybe TRBD2 (5 bases). The CDR3 contains 14 residues. Trimming took 3 bases from V and 4 from J, leaving 11 bases between them. Germline V CDR1 and CDR2: SNHLY, FYNNEI. In DNA form, the CDR3 reads TGTGCCAGCAGTGAGGACGGGATAGCAGATACGCAGTATTTT. Protein product: CASSEDGIADTQYF.

J is TRBJ2-5 and V is TRBV10-2; 7 bases match TRBD2. The CDR3 extends over 16 amino acids. Germline V lookup: CDR1 WSHSY, CDR2 SAAADI. The V gene end was trimmed by 4 bases and the J gene end by 1 base; junction bases not matched to a gene: 9. DNA of the CDR3: TGCGCCAGCAGTGTCGAAGGACTAGGTTTCCAAGAGACCCAGTACTTC. Translation: CASSVEGLGFQETQYF.

The gene calls are TRBV19 and TRBJ1-5; D perhaps matches TRBD1 (5 bases). Germline V gene sequence: CDR1 LNHDA, CDR2 SQIVND (reference sequence). The CDR3 covers 15 residues. V was pared by 2 bases and J by 2 bases, with 10 bases between. The CDR3 DNA is TGTGCCAGTAGTATATGGCAGGGCGGCAATCAGCCCCAGCATTTT. It translates to CASSIWQGGNQPQHF.

This clone was counted between two and nine times. This rearrangement joins TRBV11-2 to TRBJ1-1; D remains unclear. The CDR3 has 15 residues. The germline V and J ends were trimmed by 1 base and 0 bases, with 9 bases remaining between them. Germline V CDR1 and CDR2: SGHAT, FQNNGV. The CDR3 reads CASSLVGLMNTEAFF. The CDR3 region has the DNA TGTGCCAGCAGCTTAGTTGGGCTCATGAACACTGAAGCTTTCTTT. Looking up the rest from reference TRBV11-2 and TRBJ1-1 gives the full variable domain: EAGVAQSPRYKIIEKRQSVAFWCNPISGHATLYWYQQILGQGPKLLIQFQNNGVVDDSQLPKDRFSAERLKGVDSTLKIQPAKLEDSAVYLCASSLVGLMNTEAFFGQGTRLTVV.

The rearrangement links TRBV5-6 to TRBJ2-7; 7 nucleotides match TRBD1. CDR1 and CDR2 (germline): SGHDT, YYEEEE. This CDR3 spans 15 amino acids. Trimming removed 7 bases from V and 6 bases from J; junction bases left unmatched: 16. The CDR3 protein is CASSVEHRGFSEQYF. CDR3 nucleotides: TGTGCCAGCTCCGTCGAGCACAGGGGCTTCTCCGAGCAGTACTTC. The full variable domain, completed using reference TRBV5-6 and TRBJ2-7, is DAGVTQSPTHLIKTRGQQVTLRCSPKSGHDTVSWYQQALGQGPQFIFQYYEEEERQRGNFPDRFSGHQFPNYSSELNVNALLLGDSALYLCASSVEHRGFSEQYFGPGTRLTVT.